These 20 T cell receptor beta chains came from one sample sequenced in a study of OX40 agonist ivuxolimab in advanced cancers. Libraries were prepared by immunoSEQ multiplex PCR; TCRdb keeps only in-frame clonotypes and omits some of them. Of about 77,000 clones in the sample, about 90% are singletons; the top ten hold around 2.4%. The sequences come from CD4+ or CD8+ T cells sorted from blood, collected in a trial of the OX40 agonist ivuxolimab. All receptors derive from an adult with an advanced solid tumor such as melanoma, head and neck, liver or kidney cancer.

This clone was found once. One junction end does not reproduce the germline sequence, and a read error may be involved. J is TRBJ2-5 and V is TRBV7-7; D is perhaps TRBD1 (6 bases). The germline CDR1 and CDR2 sequences are SSHAT and FNYEAQ (reference sequence). CDR3 size: 14 residues. CDR3 in amino acids: CASTQLIGGETQYF. In DNA, the CDR3 is TGTGCTAGCACCCAGCTAATAGGGGGAGAGACCCAGTACTTC.

The V and J genes are TRBV15 and TRBJ2-3; D possibly corresponds to TRBD2 (6 bases). CDR1 LNHNV and CDR2 YYDKDF come from the germline V gene (reference sequence). The V end was cut by 3 bases, the J end by 6 bases, with 7 bases between. There are 12 residues in the CDR3. Written as DNA, the CDR3 is TGTGCCACCAGCAGGGGGAGGGATACGCAGTATTTT. Translation gives CATSRGRDTQYF.

The chain has TRBV28 and TRBJ1-6; TRBD1 aligns across 9 bases. Losses at the gene ends were 2 bases for V and 7 bases for J; bases not matched to a gene: 3. Germline values: CDR1 MDHEN, CDR2 SYDVKM. This CDR3 has 15 residues. DNA of the CDR3: TGTGCCAGCAGTTTAAGGGACAGGGACAATTCACCCCTCCACTTT. It is translated as CASSLRDRDNSPLHF.

This clone was seen a single time. V usage is TRBV15 and J usage is TRBJ2-5, with 7 bases identical to TRBD1. The ends lost 3 bases at V and 6 bases at J; junction bases unmatched: 7. Germline CDR1 reads LNHNV; CDR2 reads YYDKDF (reference sequence). This CDR3 is built from 14 residues. The CDR3 bases are TGTGCCACCAGCAGGGCAGGGGGTAGGCAGACCCAGTACTTC. This translates into CATSRAGGRQTQYF.

The rearrangement uses TRBV5-1 and TRBJ1-5; D possibly corresponds to TRBD1 (5 bases). Germline CDR1 reads SGHRS; CDR2 reads YFSETQ. The CDR3 has 15 residues. V dropped 4 bases and J dropped 7 bases, with 18 bases sitting between them. The CDR3 loop reads CASSPGVRGLQPQHF. CDR3 in DNA: TGCGCCAGCAGCCCGGGGGTCCGGGGCCTACAGCCCCAGCATTTT.

V and J are TRBV30 and TRBJ2-3, with D unresolved. CDR3 size: 13 residues. V was clipped by 0 bases and J by 0 bases, with 4 bases between them. Germline lookup yields CDR1 GTSNPN and CDR2 SVGIG (reference sequence). The CDR3 region is CAWSVRSTDTQYF. The CDR3 nucleotides are TGTGCCTGGAGTGTACGGAGCACAGATACGCAGTATTTT. Looking up the rest from reference TRBV30 and TRBJ2-3 gives the full variable domain: SQTIHQWPATLVQPVGSPLSLECTVEGTSNPNLYWYRQAAGRGLQLLFYSVGIGQISSEVPQNLSASRPQDRQFILSSKKLLLSDSGFYLCAWSVRSTDTQYFGPGTRLTVL.

The V call is TRBV6-8, the J call TRBJ2-1; D call uncertain. In germline, CDR1 is MNHGY, CDR2 SAAAGT. Trimming took off 7 bases at V and 10 bases at J, with 11 bases between the two ends. The CDR3 runs to 11 residues. This chain's CDR3 is CASTLQGEQFF. CDR3 nucleotide sequence: TGTGCCAGCACCCTCCAAGGGGAGCAGTTCTTC.

The J gene is TRBJ1-2, the V gene TRBV5-8, with D tentatively TRBD1 (6 bases). Germline-derived CDR1 and CDR2 are SGHTS and YDEGEE. V was pared by 2 bases and J by 8 bases, with 13 bases between. The CDR3 length is 13 residues. CDR3 protein: CASSLTGIGGYTF. DNA of the CDR3: TGTGCCAGCAGCTTAACAGGGATTGGGGGCTACACCTTC.

V usage is TRBV5-8 and J usage is TRBJ2-7; TRBD2 matches 9 bases. The ends lost 4 bases at V and 5 bases at J; junction bases unmatched: 10. CDR1 SGHTS and CDR2 YDEGEE come from the germline V gene. The length of the CDR3 is 15 residues. CDR3 in DNA: TGTGCCAGCAGCACCTATAGCGGGAGAGGGCACGAGCAGTACTTC. Its translation: CASSTYSGRGHEQYF.

This rearrangement joins TRBV2 to TRBJ1-5; the match to TRBD1 covers 9 bases. This CDR3 spans 14 amino acids. V lost 5 bases, J lost 7 bases, and 6 bases stayed unmatched. In germline, CDR1 is SNHLY, CDR2 FYNNEI. The CDR3 bases are TGTGCCAGCAGTCCGACAGGGGGGCGACAGCCCCAGCATTTT. Protein: CASSPTGGRQPQHF.

V and J are TRBV27 and TRBJ2-3; TRBD2 agrees at 15 bases. The germline V gene has CDR1 MNHEY and CDR2 SMNVEV (reference sequence). V dropped 5 bases and J dropped 1; count of bases not matched to a gene: 7. The CDR3 runs 18 residues. The CDR3 sequence: CASSRGTSGRRGTDTQYF. In DNA, the CDR3 is TGTGCCAGCAGTAGGGGGACTAGCGGGAGGCGGGGCACAGATACGCAGTATTTT.

The genes are TRBV4-2 and TRBJ1-5; the D is unclear. The germline V gene has CDR1 LGHNA and CDR2 YNFKEQ. V lost 3 bases and J 0 bases, leaving 6 bases between the germline ends. The CDR3 length is 14 residues. DNA for the CDR3: TGTGCCAGCAGCCAGGATTATAGCAATCAGCCCCAGCATTTT. Amino acids: CASSQDYSNQPQHF.

This chain uses TRBV15 with TRBJ2-5; perhaps TRBD2 as D (7 bases). V lost 6 bases and J 3 bases, leaving 17 bases between the germline ends. CDR1 LNHNV and CDR2 YYDKDF come from the germline V gene (reference sequence). The CDR3 has 15 amino acids. CDR3 DNA: TGTGCCACCAGTCCTGGGGGGGCGGGGGAAGAGACCCAGTACTTC. This encodes CATSPGGAGEETQYF.

This sequence joins TRBV7-9 and TRBJ1-4; 9 bases match TRBD1. The trim removed 0 bases at V and 14 bases at J, leaving 13 bases unmatched. CDR1 is SEHNR, CDR2 FQNEAQ, per germline (reference sequence). The CDR3 length is 16 residues. The CDR3 region is CASSLAEGQGLYPLFF. CDR3 nucleotide sequence: TGTGCCAGCAGCTTAGCGGAAGGACAGGGGCTTTATCCCCTGTTTTTT.

V is TRBV6-6 and J is TRBJ1-2; D is uncertain. Germline V gene data show CDR1 as MNHNY and CDR2 as SVGAGI (reference sequence). The CDR3 spans 15 residues. Trimming shortened V by 5 bases and J by 8 bases, and 21 bases separated the two germline ends. This CDR3 reads CASSPLGRAPGGYTF. The CDR3 coding sequence is TGTGCCAGCAGTCCCCTAGGGCGGGCCCCGGGGGGCTACACCTTC.

The J gene is TRBJ1-2, the V gene TRBV6-9; TRBD1 matches 9 bases. The length of the CDR3 is 13 residues. V was pared by 7 bases and J by 3 bases, with 3 bases of the junction left unmatched. Germline V gene lookup returns CDR1 MNHGY and CDR2 SVAAGI. The CDR3 DNA follows: TGTGCCAGCACGGGACAGGGCTACTATGGCTACACCTTC. It specifies CASTGQGYYGYTF.

This clone was counted only a few times. The chain is built from TRBV11-2 and TRBJ1-5, with 7 nucleotides matching TRBD1. The CDR3 runs to 14 residues. J was trimmed by 6 bases and V by 3 bases; bases with no gene match: 5. Germline V gene data show CDR1 as SGHAT and CDR2 as FQNNGV. DNA of the CDR3: TGTGCCAGCAGCTTCGGGACAGAACTTCAGCCCCAGCATTTT. It is translated as CASSFGTELQPQHF.

This clone showed up just once. DNA for the CDR3: TGTGCCAGTGGCGATCAGGCAGAGACCCAGTACTTC. Protein sequence: CASGDQAETQYF. The J gene is TRBJ2-5, the V gene TRBV25-1, with no clear D. The germline CDR1 and CDR2 sequences are MGHDK and SYGVNS. The CDR3 spans 12 residues. Between the trimmed V and J ends, which lost 9 bases and 4 bases, there was a span of 12 bases.

This clone has a single count. The chain combines TRBV18 with TRBJ1-4; 8 nucleotides match TRBD1. Germline V CDR1 and CDR2: KGHSH, LQKENI. Unmatched junction bases numbered 10, after V lost 6 bases and J lost 4 bases. The CDR3 runs to 16 residues. CDR3 sequence reads: CASSPGGSRFNEKLFF. In DNA form, the CDR3 reads TGTGCCAGCTCGCCAGGGGGCTCTCGGTTTAATGAAAAACTGTTTTTT.

The V gene is TRBV29-1, the J gene TRBJ2-7; D is perhaps TRBD1 (5 bases). With 5 bases removed from V and 3 bases from J, the gap between germline ends came to 17 bases. The CDR3 runs to 14 residues. Germline CDR1 reads SQVTM; CDR2 reads ANQGSEA. The chain's CDR3 is CSVLTQGSIYEQYF. CDR3 bases: TGCAGCGTTCTCACTCAGGGTAGCATCTACGAGCAGTACTTC.